Each of the 2 T cell receptor beta chains below was sequenced from the same sample in a study of shared T cell receptors in the human thymus (dated by TCRdb to about 2021). Library preparation was by the immunoSEQ multiplex PCR assay. TCRdb took this table from immuneACCESS and kept in-frame rearrangements with V and J called. Such tables lack part of the clones; where checked against another copy, unresolved V genes explain under half of the gap, and the rest is unexplained. Within this sample are about 660,000 clones, with around 87% of them counted one time only. The ten largest account for 0.009% to 0.0095% of the sample. A further study also used this sample, focusing on human thymus T cells.

Material for sequencing was thymocytes. These TCRs come from a boy under two years old with a congenital heart defect. Donor details come from another sample of the same person, matched by shared clones.

The chain has TRBV28 and TRBJ2-7; 12 bases match TRBD1. The CDR3 contains 17 residues. J gave up 3 bases and V 5 bases, and 11 bases lay outside the gene matches. The germline CDR1 and CDR2 sequences are MDHEN and SYDVKM. The CDR3 DNA sequence: TGTGCCAGCAGTCGCCGGGACAGGGGGCGCGTCGGCTACGAGCAGTACTTC. This sequence encodes CASSRRDRGRVGYEQYF. Full variable domain (outside the CDR3, taken from reference TRBV28 and TRBJ2-7): DVKVTQSSRYLVKRTGEKVFLECVQDMDHENMFWYRQDPGLGLRLIYFSYDVKMKEKGDIPEGYSVSREKKERFSLILESASTNQTSMYLCASSRRDRGRVGYEQYFGPGTRLTVT.

CDR3 bases: TGTGCCAGCAGCCCTAGCGGGAGGGCCCACTACAATGAGCAGTTCTTC. As protein: CASSPSGRAHYNEQFF. The J gene is TRBJ2-1, the V gene TRBV5-6, with 12 bases fitting TRBD2. The ends lost 4 bases at V and 3 bases at J; junction bases unmatched: 5. The CDR3 spans 16 residues. From germline, CDR1 is SGHDT and CDR2 YYEEEE.